This T cell receptor (beta chain) derives from a study of T cell responses to AZD1222 COVID-19 vaccine. TCRdb keeps only in-frame clones here, not all; method: immunoSEQ multiplex PCR. The table has about 110,000 clones, roughly 92% seen once. Sequenced here: peripheral blood, sampled 28 days after the second AZD1222 dose. This receptor was taken from an adult who received the AZD1222 COVID-19 vaccine.

CDR3: CASRDLYEQYF. CDR3 bases: TGTGCCAGCAGGGACCTCTACGAGCAGTACTTC. This chain joins TRBV7-9 and TRBJ2-7, with unresolved D. CDR3 length: 11 amino acids. V was clipped by 6 bases and J by 3 bases, with 6 bases between them. Germline V gene lookup returns CDR1 SEHNR and CDR2 FQNEAQ (reference sequence).